Listed below are T cell receptor beta chains from one sample, sequenced in a study of blood T cell repertoires in COVID-19. Sequencing was performed with immunoSEQ multiplex PCR; in TCRdb, only in-frame clones are kept and a portion is missing. The data show approximately 82,000 clones, 83% seen once. Sequencing was carried out using peripheral blood. The receptors originated from a woman aged 55-75 years with acute or convalescent COVID-19. Both conserved end residues are part of each CDR3. A D gene is named only where the DNA matches it firmly. Size tells how often a clone was seen (once, few, many) or the class of an expanded clone, and some rows leave it out.

>TRBD1|-|TRBJ1-2|TRBV12-3/TRBV12-4|13
TGTGCCAGCAGTCCCGGACAGGCCTATGGCTACACCTTC
CASSPGQAYGYTF
>-|-|TRBJ2-1|TRBV7-9|15
TGTGCCAGCAGTATGAGACGAGGGTTAGACAATGAGCAGTTCTTC
CASSMRRGLDNEQFF
>-|few|TRBJ1-3|TRBV12-3/TRBV12-4|13
TGTGCCAGCACCTCGGGTCCGGGAAACACCATATATTTT
CASTSGPGNTIYF
>-|-|TRBJ2-7|TRBV7-5|14
-
CARSASGQGHEQYF
>TRBD1|-|TRBJ1-2|TRBV2|14
TGTGCCAGCAGCGGTGACAGGGGGGGGAAAGGCTACACCTTC
CASSGDRGGKGYTF
>TRBD2|-|TRBJ2-1|TRBV6-4|14
TGTGCCAGCAGTGCCTCCCCGGGAGGGCAGGAGCAGTTCTTC
CASSASPGGQEQFF
>TRBD1|once|TRBJ1-5|TRBV19|16
TGTGCCAGTAGTACCATCGGACAGGGGGCCAATCAGCCCCAGCATTTT
CASSTIGQGANQPQHF
>-|-|TRBJ2-5|TRBV12-5|14
TGTGCTAGTGGTATGTCGGGGGTAGAAGAGACCCAGTACTTC
CASGMSGVEETQYF
>-|-|TRBJ1-4|TRBV5-1|15
TGCGCCAGCAGCTTGGTTGGGGGGTTGGAAGAAAAACTGTTTTTT
CASSLVGGLEEKLFF
>TRBD1|-|TRBJ1-4|TRBV25-1|15
TGTGCCAGCAACCGACAGGGAGAAGCTAATGAAAAACTGTTTTTT
CASNRQGEANEKLFF
>-|once|TRBJ1-5|TRBV12-5|17
TGTGCTAGTGGTTTGCTCGCAGGGGAGATCAGCAATCAGCCCCAGCATTTT
CASGLLAGEISNQPQHF
>TRBD1|-|TRBJ1-4|TRBV5-1|18
TGCGCCAGCAGCTTGGCCCACGGACAGGGGACAACTAATGAAAAACTGTTTTTT
CASSLAHGQGTTNEKLFF
>TRBD1|-|TRBJ1-1|TRBV28|15
TGTGCCAGCAGTTTGAGACAGGGGTGGAGGACTGAAGCTTTCTTT
CASSLRQGWRTEAFF
>-|-|TRBJ1-4|TRBV28|12
TGTGCCAGCAGTCTAGCGGGGGAAAAACTGTTTTTT
CASSLAGEKLFF
>-|-|TRBJ1-3|TRBV5-1|13
TGCGCCAGCAGCTTGGAGCCGGGAAACACCATATATTTT
CASSLEPGNTIYF
>-|once|TRBJ1-2|TRBV9|15
TGTGCCAGCAGCGTAGAACTACAGGCCGTTTGGGGCTACACCTTC
CASSVELQAVWGYTF
>-|-|TRBJ2-1|TRBV5-1|13
TGCGCCAGCAGCGATCTTGGACCGGGAGAGCAGTTCTTC
CASSDLGPGEQFF
>-|-|TRBJ1-5|TRBV6-5|14
TGTGCCACCCGTTCGGGGAGTAGCAATCAGCCCCAGCATTTT
CATRSGSSNQPQHF
>TRBD2|-|TRBJ2-1|TRBV9|16
TGTGCCAGCAGCGTAGCGGGGGGGCCTCCGGAGGATGAGCAGTTCTTC
CASSVAGGPPEDEQFF
>-|-|TRBJ1-2|TRBV12-3/TRBV12-4|13
TGTGCCAGCAGTTTAATACAGGGCTATGGCTACACCTTC
CASSLIQGYGYTF
>-|-|TRBJ1-1|TRBV30|13
TGTGCCTGGAGTGAGACCAGGGGAACTGAAGCTTTCTTT
CAWSETRGTEAFF
>-|-|TRBJ1-1|TRBV5-1|12
TGCGCCAGCAGCGGGGAGGGCACTGAAGCTTTCTTT
CASSGEGTEAFF